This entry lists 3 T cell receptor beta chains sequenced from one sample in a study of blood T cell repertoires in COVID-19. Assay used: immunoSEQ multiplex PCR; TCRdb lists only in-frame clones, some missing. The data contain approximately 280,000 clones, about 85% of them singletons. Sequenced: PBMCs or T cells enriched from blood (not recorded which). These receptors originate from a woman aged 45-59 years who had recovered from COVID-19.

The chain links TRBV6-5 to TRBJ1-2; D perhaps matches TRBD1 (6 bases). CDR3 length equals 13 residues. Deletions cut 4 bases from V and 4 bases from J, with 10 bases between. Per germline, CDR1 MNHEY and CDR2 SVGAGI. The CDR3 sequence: CASSSGVGYGYTF. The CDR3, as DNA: TGTGCCAGCAGTTCAGGGGTGGGCTATGGCTACACCTTC.

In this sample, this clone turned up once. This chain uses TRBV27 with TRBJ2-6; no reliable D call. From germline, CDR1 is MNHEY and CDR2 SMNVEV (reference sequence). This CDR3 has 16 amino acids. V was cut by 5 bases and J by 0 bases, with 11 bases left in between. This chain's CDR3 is CASSKPWSSGANVLTF. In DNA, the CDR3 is TGTGCCAGCAGTAAGCCCTGGAGCTCTGGGGCCAACGTCCTGACTTTC.

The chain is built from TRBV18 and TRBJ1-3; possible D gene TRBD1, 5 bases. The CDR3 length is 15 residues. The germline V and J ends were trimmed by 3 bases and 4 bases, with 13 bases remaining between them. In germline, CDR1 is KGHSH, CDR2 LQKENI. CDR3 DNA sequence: TGTGCCAGCTCACCCTCGAGACAGTCGGGAAACACCATATATTTT. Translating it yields CASSPSRQSGNTIYF.